The entry below gives a single TCR beta chain sequence along with its context. This specimen comes from a study of blood T cell repertoires in COVID-19. The CDR3 is made up of 13 amino acids. Unmatched junction bases numbered 7, after V lost 1 base and J lost 9 bases. The germline V gene encodes CDR1 GTSNPN and CDR2 SVGIG (reference sequence). The protocol was immunoSEQ multiplex PCR, while the TCRdb copy is restricted to in-frame clones and leaves out a portion. Among approximately 50,000 clones, around three quarters were seen once, and the ten largest hold 25%. This sequence was found in a man aged 70 or older with acute or convalescent COVID-19. The chain joins TRBV30 to TRBJ2-5, with 8 bases identical to TRBD1. The specimen was peripheral blood. As DNA, the CDR3 is TGTGCCTGGAGTGGACAGGGGTTAAAGGCCCAGTACTTC. It codes for CAWSGQGLKAQYF.